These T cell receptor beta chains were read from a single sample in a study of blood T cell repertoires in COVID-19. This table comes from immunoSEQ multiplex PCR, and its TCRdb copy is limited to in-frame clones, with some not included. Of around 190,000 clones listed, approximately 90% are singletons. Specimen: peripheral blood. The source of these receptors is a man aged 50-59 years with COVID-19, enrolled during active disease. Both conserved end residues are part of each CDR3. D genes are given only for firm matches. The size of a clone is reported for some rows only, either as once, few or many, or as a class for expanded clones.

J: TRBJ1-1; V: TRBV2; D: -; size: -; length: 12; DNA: TGTGCCAGCAGGACAGGCAACACTGAAGCTTTCTTT; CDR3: CASRTGNTEAFF
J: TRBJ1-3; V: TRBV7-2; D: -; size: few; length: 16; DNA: TGTGCCAGCAGCTTAGTCGGGGGGAGCTCTGGAAACACCATATATTTT; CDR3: CASSLVGGSSGNTIYF
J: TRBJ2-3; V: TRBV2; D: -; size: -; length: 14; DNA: TGTGCCAGCAGTGTGTTCCCGGGAACAGATACGCAGTATTTT; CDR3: CASSVFPGTDTQYF
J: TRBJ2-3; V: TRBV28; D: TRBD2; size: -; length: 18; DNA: TGTGCCAGCACCCCCCGGGGACTAGCGGGAGTTGTTACAGATACGCAGTATTTT; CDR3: CASTPRGLAGVVTDTQYF
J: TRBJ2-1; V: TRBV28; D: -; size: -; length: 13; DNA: TGTGCCAGCAGTTTATCCGGGGGCAATGAGCAGTTCTTC; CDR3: CASSLSGGNEQFF
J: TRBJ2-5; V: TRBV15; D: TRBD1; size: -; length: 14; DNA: TGTGCCACCAGCGGGGACAGGGGTACGGAGACCCAGTACTTC; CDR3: CATSGDRGTETQYF
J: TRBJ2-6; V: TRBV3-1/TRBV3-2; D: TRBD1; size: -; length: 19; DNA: TGTGCCAGCAGCCAAGATAGGGGACAGGTGTTCTCTGGGGCCAACGTCCTGACTTTC; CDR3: CASSQDRGQVFSGANVLTF
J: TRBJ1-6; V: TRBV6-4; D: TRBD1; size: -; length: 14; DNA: TGTGCCGGAAGTAGGGGGCAGGGTGGTTCACCCCTCCACTTT; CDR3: CAGSRGQGGSPLHF
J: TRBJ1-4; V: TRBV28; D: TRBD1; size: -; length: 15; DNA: TGTGCCAGCAGTTTTCAGCAGGGGGCGGCTGAAAAACTGTTTTTT; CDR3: CASSFQQGAAEKLFF
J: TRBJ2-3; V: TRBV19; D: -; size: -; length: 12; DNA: TGTGCCAGTAGTAGGGAGCGAGATACGCAGTATTTT; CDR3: CASSRERDTQYF
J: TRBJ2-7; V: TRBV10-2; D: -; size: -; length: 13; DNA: TGCGCCAGCAGCCTGACAGAATCCTACGAGCAGTACTTC; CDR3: CASSLTESYEQYF
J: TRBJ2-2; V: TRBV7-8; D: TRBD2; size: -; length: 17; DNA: TGTGCCAGCAGCGCCCGGACTAGCGGGGGGGGGACCGGGGAGCTGTTTTTT; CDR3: CASSARTSGGGTGELFF
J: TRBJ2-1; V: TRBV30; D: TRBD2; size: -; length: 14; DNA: TGTGCCTGGAGTGGGACTAGCTCCTACAATGAGCAGTTCTTC; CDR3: CAWSGTSSYNEQFF
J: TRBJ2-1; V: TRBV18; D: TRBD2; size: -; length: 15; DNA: TGTGCCAGCTCACCATCGGGACTAGGATCCAATGAGCAGTTCTTC; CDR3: CASSPSGLGSNEQFF
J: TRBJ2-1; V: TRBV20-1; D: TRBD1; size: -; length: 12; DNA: TGCAGTGCTAGTCGACAGGGAGATGAGCAGTTCTTC; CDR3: CSASRQGDEQFF
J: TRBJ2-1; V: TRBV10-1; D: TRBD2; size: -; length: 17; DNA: TGCGCCAGCACCCCGGGACTAGCGGGAGGATGGAACAATGAGCAGTTCTTC; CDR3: CASTPGLAGGWNNEQFF
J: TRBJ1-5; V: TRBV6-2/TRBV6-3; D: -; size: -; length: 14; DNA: TGTGCCAGCAGTTATGGTGGACTTCAGACGCCCCAGCATTTT; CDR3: CASSYGGLQTPQHF
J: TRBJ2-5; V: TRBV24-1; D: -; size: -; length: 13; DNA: TGTGCCACCAGTGATTCAGATCAAGAGACCCAGTACTTC; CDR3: CATSDSDQETQYF
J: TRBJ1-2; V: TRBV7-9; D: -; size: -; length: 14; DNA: TGTGCCAGCAGCTTGGGCGGGATAGACTATGGCTACACCTTC; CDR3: CASSLGGIDYGYTF
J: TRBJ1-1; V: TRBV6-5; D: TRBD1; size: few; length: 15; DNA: TGTGCCAGCAGTACTCCGGGACAGGCGTGGGCTGAAGCTTTCTTT; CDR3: CASSTPGQAWAEAFF
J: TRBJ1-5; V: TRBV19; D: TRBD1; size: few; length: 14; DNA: TGTGCCAGCGGACAGGGAGGAGGCAATCAGCCCCAGCATTTT; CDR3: CASGQGGGNQPQHF
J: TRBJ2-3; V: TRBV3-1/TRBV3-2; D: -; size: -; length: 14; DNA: TGTGCCAGCAGCCCTTGGCAGGGAGGAGATACGCAGTATTTT; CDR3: CASSPWQGGDTQYF
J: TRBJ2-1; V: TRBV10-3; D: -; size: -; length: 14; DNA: TGTGCCATCAGTGACGAGACTTATGGAAGGGAGCAGTTCTTC; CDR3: CAISDETYGREQFF
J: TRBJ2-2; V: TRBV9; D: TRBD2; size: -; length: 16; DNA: TGTGCCAGCAGCGTAGGGGTTAGCGGGGGTTCCGGGGAGCTGTTTTTT; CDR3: CASSVGVSGGSGELFF
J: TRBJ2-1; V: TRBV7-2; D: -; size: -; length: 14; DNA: TGTGCCAGCAGCCCACGGTTGAGGGTCGATGAGCAGTTCTTC; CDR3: CASSPRLRVDEQFF
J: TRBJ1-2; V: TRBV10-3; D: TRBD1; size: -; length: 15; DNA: TGTGCCATCAGTGAGTCGCCCGACAGGGGGCATGGCTACACCTTC; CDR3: CAISESPDRGHGYTF
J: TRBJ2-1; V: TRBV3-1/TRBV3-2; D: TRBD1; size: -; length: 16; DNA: TGTGCCAGCAGCTTACAGGGGGCCTTTTACTACAATGAGCAGTTCTTC; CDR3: CASSLQGAFYYNEQFF
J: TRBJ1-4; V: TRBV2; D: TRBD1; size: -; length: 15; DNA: TGTGCCAGCAGTGAACATGGGACAGGGAATGAAAAACTGTTTTTT; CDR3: CASSEHGTGNEKLFF
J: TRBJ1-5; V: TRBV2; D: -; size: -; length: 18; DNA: TGTGCCAGCAGAGCTGGGGGGGGCAGGATCTATAGCAATCAGCCCCAGCATTTT; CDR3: CASRAGGGRIYSNQPQHF
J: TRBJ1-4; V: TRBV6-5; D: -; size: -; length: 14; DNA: TGTGCCAGCAGTTGGACAGCAACTAATGAAAAACTGTTTTTT; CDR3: CASSWTATNEKLFF
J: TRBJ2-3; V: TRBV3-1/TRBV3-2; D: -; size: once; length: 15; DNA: TGTGCCAGCAGCCAAGTTAGGGGTAGCACAGATACGCAGTATTTT; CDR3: CASSQVRGSTDTQYF
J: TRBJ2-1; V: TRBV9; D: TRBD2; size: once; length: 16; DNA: TGTGCCAGCAGCGTAGGCGGGAGGGCCTCTTACAATGAGCAGTTCTTC; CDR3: CASSVGGRASYNEQFF
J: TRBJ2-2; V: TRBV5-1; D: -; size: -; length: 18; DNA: TGCGCCAGCAGCTTGCCCCCCGGGGGGACAACGGACCCCGGGGAGCTGTTTTTT; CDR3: CASSLPPGGTTDPGELFF
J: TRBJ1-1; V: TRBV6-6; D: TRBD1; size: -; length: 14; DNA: TGTGCCAGCCAGTGGGGACAGATGAACACTGAAGCTTTCTTT; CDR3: CASQWGQMNTEAFF
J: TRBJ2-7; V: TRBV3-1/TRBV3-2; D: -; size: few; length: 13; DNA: TGTGCCAGCAGCCATCTCGGGGGTTACGAGCAGTACTTC; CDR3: CASSHLGGYEQYF
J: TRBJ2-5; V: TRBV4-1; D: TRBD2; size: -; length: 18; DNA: TGCGCCAGCAGCGGCAGACTAGCGGGGGGTGAGAAGCAAGAGACCCAGTACTTC; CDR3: CASSGRLAGGEKQETQYF
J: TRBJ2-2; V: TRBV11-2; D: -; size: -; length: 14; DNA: TGTGCCAGCAGCTTAGAGGGGGCAACCGGGGAGCTGTTTTTT; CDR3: CASSLEGATGELFF
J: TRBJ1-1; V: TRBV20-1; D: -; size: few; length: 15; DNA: TGCAGTGCTAGTCCGAAGGCGCAAATACAGGTCGTGGCTTTCTTT; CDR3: CSASPKAQIQVVAFF
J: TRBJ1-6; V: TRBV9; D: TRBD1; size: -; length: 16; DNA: TGTGCCAGCAGCGTAGATCCAGGGACAGGGGGTTCACCCCTCCACTTT; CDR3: CASSVDPGTGGSPLHF
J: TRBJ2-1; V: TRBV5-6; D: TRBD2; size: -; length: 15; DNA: TGTGCCAGCAGCAATAGCGGGGGGTCCTACAATGAGCAGTTCTTC; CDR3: CASSNSGGSYNEQFF
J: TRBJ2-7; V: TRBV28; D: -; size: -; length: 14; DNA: TGTGCCAGCAGAAAAGGGGGACGGAAGGTTTGGCAGTACTTC; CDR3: CASRKGGRKVWQYF
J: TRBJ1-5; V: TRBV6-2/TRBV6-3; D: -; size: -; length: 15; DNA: TGTGCCAGCAGTCATTCGGACAGTAGCAATCAGCCCCAGCATTTT; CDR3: CASSHSDSSNQPQHF
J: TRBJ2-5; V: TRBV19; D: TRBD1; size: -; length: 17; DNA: TGTGCCAGTAGTATCGGAAAGGGGACAGTAAGCCAAGAGACCCAGTACTTC; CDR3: CASSIGKGTVSQETQYF
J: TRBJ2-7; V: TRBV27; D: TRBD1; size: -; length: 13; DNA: TGTGCCAGCAGTCGACAGGGTGTCGGCGAGCAGTACTTC; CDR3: CASSRQGVGEQYF
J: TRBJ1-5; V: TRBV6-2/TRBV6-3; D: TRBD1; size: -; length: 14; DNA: TGTGCCAGCAGTTCCCGGGACAGGGGTCAGCCCCAGCATTTT; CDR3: CASSSRDRGQPQHF
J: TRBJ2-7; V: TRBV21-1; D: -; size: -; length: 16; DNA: TGTGCCAGCAGCAATTCGGGACTAGCGGATTTTTACGAGCAGTACTTC; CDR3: CASSNSGLADFYEQYF
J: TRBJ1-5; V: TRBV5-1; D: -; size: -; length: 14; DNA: TGCGCCAGCAGGCAGGGGACGGGCAATCAGCCCCAGCATTTT; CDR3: CASRQGTGNQPQHF
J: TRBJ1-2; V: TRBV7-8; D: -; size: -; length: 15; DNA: TGTGCCAGCAGCTTTGGGGGATCGGGGGGCTATGGCTACACCTTC; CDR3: CASSFGGSGGYGYTF
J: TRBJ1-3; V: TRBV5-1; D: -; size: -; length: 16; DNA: TGCGCCAGCAGCTTCGGAGGGGCGAACTCTGGAAACACCATATATTTT; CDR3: CASSFGGANSGNTIYF
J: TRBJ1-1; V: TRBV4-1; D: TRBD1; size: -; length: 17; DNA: TGCGCCAGCAGCCAAGATGGGCCAGGGGGACTGAACACTGAAGCTTTCTTT; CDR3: CASSQDGPGGLNTEAFF
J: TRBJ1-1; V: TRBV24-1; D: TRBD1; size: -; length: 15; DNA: TGTGCCACCAGTGATTCCTCTACAGGGGGCACTGAAGCTTTCTTT; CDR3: CATSDSSTGGTEAFF
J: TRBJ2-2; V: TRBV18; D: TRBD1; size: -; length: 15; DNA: TGTGCCAGCTCACCGACAGGGGGAGTCACCGGGGAGCTGTTTTTT; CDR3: CASSPTGGVTGELFF
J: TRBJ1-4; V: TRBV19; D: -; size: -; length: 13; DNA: TGTGCCAGTAGTATAGCAGGGAACGAAAAACTGTTTTTT; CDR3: CASSIAGNEKLFF
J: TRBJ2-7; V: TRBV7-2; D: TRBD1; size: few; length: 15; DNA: TGTGCCAGCAGCTTACCAGACAGGGGTCAGGGGGAGCAGTACTTC; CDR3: CASSLPDRGQGEQYF
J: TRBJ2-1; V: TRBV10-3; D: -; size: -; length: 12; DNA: TGTGCCATCAGTGGGACAGACAATGAGCAGTTCTTC; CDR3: CAISGTDNEQFF
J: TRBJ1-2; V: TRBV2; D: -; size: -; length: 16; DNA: TGTGCCAGCAGATGGGGGGGTCAATCCTATAACTATGGCTACACCTTC; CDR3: CASRWGGQSYNYGYTF
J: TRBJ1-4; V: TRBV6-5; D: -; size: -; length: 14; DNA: TGTGCCAGCAGTCGCGCGGGCGCGGAGGAAAAACTGTTTTTT; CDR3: CASSRAGAEEKLFF